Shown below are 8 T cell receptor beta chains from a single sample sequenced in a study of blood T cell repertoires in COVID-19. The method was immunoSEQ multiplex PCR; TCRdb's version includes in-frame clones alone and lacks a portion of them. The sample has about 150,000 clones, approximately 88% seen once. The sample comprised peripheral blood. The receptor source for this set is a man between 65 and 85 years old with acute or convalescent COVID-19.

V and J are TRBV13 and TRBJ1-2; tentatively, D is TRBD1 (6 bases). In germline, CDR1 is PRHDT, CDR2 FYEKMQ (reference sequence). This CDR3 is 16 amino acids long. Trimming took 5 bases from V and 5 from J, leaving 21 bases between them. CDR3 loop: CASSPPQGISAYGYTF. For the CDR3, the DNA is TGTGCCAGCAGCCCACCCCAGGGGATCTCTGCTTATGGCTACACCTTC.

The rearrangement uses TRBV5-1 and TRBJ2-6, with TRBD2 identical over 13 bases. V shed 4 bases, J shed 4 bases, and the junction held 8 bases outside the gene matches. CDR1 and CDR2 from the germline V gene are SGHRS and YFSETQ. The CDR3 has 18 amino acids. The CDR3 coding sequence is TGCGCCAGCAGCCCTGGACTAGCGGGAGTCCCGGGGGCCAACGTCCTGACTTTC. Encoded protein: CASSPGLAGVPGANVLTF. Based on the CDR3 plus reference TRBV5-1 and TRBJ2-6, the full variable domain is KAGVTQTPRYLIKTRGQQVTLSCSPISGHRSVSWYQQTPGQGLQFLFEYFSETQRNKGNFPGRFSGRQFSNSRSEMNVSTLELGDSALYLCASSPGLAGVPGANVLTFGAGSRLTVL.

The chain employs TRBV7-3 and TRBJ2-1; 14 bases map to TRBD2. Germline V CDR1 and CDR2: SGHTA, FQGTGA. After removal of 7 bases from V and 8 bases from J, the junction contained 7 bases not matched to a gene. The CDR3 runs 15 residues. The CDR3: CASIQTSGRAHEQFF. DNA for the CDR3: TGTGCCAGCATCCAGACTAGCGGGAGGGCCCATGAGCAGTTCTTC.

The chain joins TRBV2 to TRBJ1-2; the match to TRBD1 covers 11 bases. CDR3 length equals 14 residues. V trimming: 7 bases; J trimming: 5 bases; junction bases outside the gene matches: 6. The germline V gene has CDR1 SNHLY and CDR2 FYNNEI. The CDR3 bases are TGTGCCAGCATAGAGGGGACAGGGGGATATGGCTACACCTTC. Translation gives CASIEGTGGYGYTF.

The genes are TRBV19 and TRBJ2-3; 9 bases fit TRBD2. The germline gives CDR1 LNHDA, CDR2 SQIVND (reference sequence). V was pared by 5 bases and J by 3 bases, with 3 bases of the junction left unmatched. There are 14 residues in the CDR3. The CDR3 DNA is TGTGCCAGTAGTCCCCTAGCGGGAACAGATACGCAGTATTTT. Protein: CASSPLAGTDTQYF.

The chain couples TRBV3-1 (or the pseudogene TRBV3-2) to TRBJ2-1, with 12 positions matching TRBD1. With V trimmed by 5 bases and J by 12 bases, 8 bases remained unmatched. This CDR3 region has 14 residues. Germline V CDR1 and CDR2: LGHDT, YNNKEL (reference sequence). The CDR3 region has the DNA TGTGCCAGCAGCTTCCGGGACAGGGGGCCGCGGCAGTTCTTC. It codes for CASSFRDRGPRQFF.

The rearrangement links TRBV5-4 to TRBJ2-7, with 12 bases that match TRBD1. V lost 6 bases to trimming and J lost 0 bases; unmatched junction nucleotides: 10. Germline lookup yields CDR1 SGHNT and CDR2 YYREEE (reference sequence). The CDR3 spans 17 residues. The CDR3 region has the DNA TGTGCCAGCACCTCGGGGGGACAGGGGGCCTTCTCCTACGAGCAGTACTTC. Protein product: CASTSGGQGAFSYEQYF.

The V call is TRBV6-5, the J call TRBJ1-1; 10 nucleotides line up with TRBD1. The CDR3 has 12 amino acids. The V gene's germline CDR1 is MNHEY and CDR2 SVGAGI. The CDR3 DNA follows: TGTGCTAGTGACAGGGGGCACACTGAAGCTTTCTTT. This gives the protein CASDRGHTEAFF.